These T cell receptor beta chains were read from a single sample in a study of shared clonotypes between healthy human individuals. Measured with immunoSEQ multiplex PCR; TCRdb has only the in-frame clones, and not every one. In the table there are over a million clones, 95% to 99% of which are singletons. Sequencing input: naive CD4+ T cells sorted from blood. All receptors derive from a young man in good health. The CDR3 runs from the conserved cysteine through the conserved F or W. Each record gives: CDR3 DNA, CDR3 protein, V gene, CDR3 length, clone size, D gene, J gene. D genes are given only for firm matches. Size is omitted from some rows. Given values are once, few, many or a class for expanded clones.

cdr3_nt: TGTGCCAGCAGCTTAACGACGAGTCGGGAGAAACCCTACGAGCAGTACTTC
cdr3_aa: CASSLTTSREKPYEQYF
v_call: TRBV11-1
cdr3_length: 17
clone_size: -
d_call: -
j_call: TRBJ2-7

cdr3_nt: TGTGCCAGTAGTATAGAACGGTGGGGCTACACCTTC
cdr3_aa: CASSIERWGYTF
v_call: TRBV19
cdr3_length: 12
clone_size: -
d_call: -
j_call: TRBJ1-2

cdr3_nt: TGTGCCAGCAGTCCCGGGACAGGGCAGACCCAGTACTTC
cdr3_aa: CASSPGTGQTQYF
v_call: TRBV6-6
cdr3_length: 13
clone_size: once
d_call: TRBD1
j_call: TRBJ2-5

cdr3_nt: TGCGCCAGCAGCCACTCATGGCCGGGTACGGCTGACCAAGAGACCCAGTACTTC
cdr3_aa: CASSHSWPGTADQETQYF
v_call: TRBV4-1
cdr3_length: 18
clone_size: -
d_call: -
j_call: TRBJ2-5

cdr3_nt: TGTGCCAGCAGCACACGGACTAGCAGCACAGATACGCAGTATTTT
cdr3_aa: CASSTRTSSTDTQYF
v_call: TRBV5-4
cdr3_length: 15
clone_size: -
d_call: TRBD2
j_call: TRBJ2-3

cdr3_nt: TGTGCCAGCAGCTTACTTCCGGGGAGGACTGAAGCTTTCTTT
cdr3_aa: CASSLLPGRTEAFF
v_call: TRBV7-9
cdr3_length: 14
clone_size: -
d_call: -
j_call: TRBJ1-1

cdr3_nt: TGTGCCACCAGCAGAAGGAGGGAGAGATACGAGCAGTACTTC
cdr3_aa: CATSRRRERYEQYF
v_call: TRBV15
cdr3_length: 14
clone_size: -
d_call: -
j_call: TRBJ2-7

cdr3_nt: TGTGCCAGCTCCCCACGGGGGGGTTTGAAAGAGACCCAGTACTTC
cdr3_aa: CASSPRGGLKETQYF
v_call: TRBV18
cdr3_length: 15
clone_size: -
d_call: TRBD2
j_call: TRBJ2-5

cdr3_nt: TGTGCCAGCTCACCTACTAGCTGGCGTCCAAATGAGCAGTTCTTC
cdr3_aa: CASSPTSWRPNEQFF
v_call: TRBV18
cdr3_length: 15
clone_size: -
d_call: -
j_call: TRBJ2-1

cdr3_nt: TGTGCCAGCACCGCCCTAGCGGGAGGGTGGGAGCAGTACTTC
cdr3_aa: CASTALAGGWEQYF
v_call: TRBV7-2
cdr3_length: 14
clone_size: -
d_call: TRBD2
j_call: TRBJ2-7

cdr3_nt: TGTGCCAGCAGCTTGTGGACTAGCGGATCCACAGATACGCAGTATTTT
cdr3_aa: CASSLWTSGSTDTQYF
v_call: TRBV5-5
cdr3_length: 16
clone_size: -
d_call: TRBD2
j_call: TRBJ2-3

cdr3_nt: TGTGCCAGCCGTTTTAGTGAGAACACTGAAGCTTTCTTT
cdr3_aa: CASRFSENTEAFF
v_call: TRBV6-1
cdr3_length: 13
clone_size: -
d_call: -
j_call: TRBJ1-1

cdr3_nt: TGCGCCAGCAGCTTAGGCAGGGGGCGTAGGGACACTGAAGCTTTCTTT
cdr3_aa: CASSLGRGRRDTEAFF
v_call: TRBV5-1
cdr3_length: 16
clone_size: -
d_call: TRBD1
j_call: TRBJ1-1

cdr3_nt: TGTGCCAGTAGTATGCTAGCTGGGGCCAACGTCCTGACTTTC
cdr3_aa: CASSMLAGANVLTF
v_call: TRBV19
cdr3_length: 14
clone_size: -
d_call: -
j_call: TRBJ2-6

cdr3_nt: TGTGCCAGCAGTTACTGGGAGGGGGCCGGCGAGCAGTACTTC
cdr3_aa: CASSYWEGAGEQYF
v_call: TRBV6-6
cdr3_length: 14
clone_size: -
d_call: -
j_call: TRBJ2-7

cdr3_nt: TGTGCCAGCAGCTTCCCGGCTGGAAACACCATATATTTT
cdr3_aa: CASSFPAGNTIYF
v_call: TRBV5-5
cdr3_length: 13
clone_size: -
d_call: -
j_call: TRBJ1-3

cdr3_nt: TGCAGCGTGGAATTTGGACAGGGGGGAAAACTGTTTTTT
cdr3_aa: CSVEFGQGGKLFF
v_call: TRBV29-1
cdr3_length: 13
clone_size: -
d_call: TRBD1
j_call: TRBJ1-4

cdr3_nt: TGCGCCAGCAGCTTCAACTCGAACACCGGGGAGCTGTTTTTT
cdr3_aa: CASSFNSNTGELFF
v_call: TRBV5-1
cdr3_length: 14
clone_size: -
d_call: -
j_call: TRBJ2-2

cdr3_nt: TGTGCCAGCAGTGTCCCGGGACTCCCTTACAATGAGCAGTTCTTC
cdr3_aa: CASSVPGLPYNEQFF
v_call: TRBV28
cdr3_length: 15
clone_size: -
d_call: -
j_call: TRBJ2-1

cdr3_nt: TGTGCCAGCAGGCGACTAGCGGGAGGCTCCTACGAGCAGTACTTC
cdr3_aa: CASRRLAGGSYEQYF
v_call: TRBV2
cdr3_length: 15
clone_size: -
d_call: TRBD2
j_call: TRBJ2-7

cdr3_nt: TGTGCCAGCAGCTCAGGACTCTACTCCTACAATGAGCAGTTCTTC
cdr3_aa: CASSSGLYSYNEQFF
v_call: TRBV13
cdr3_length: 15
clone_size: -
d_call: -
j_call: TRBJ2-1

cdr3_nt: TGTGCCAGCAGTGACAACTCGGGACTAGCGGGAAGCTACGAGCAGTACTTC
cdr3_aa: CASSDNSGLAGSYEQYF
v_call: TRBV6-1
cdr3_length: 17
clone_size: -
d_call: TRBD2
j_call: TRBJ2-7

cdr3_nt: TGTGCCAGCAGTTCCGGACTAGCGGGAGTCTACGAGCAGTACTTC
cdr3_aa: CASSSGLAGVYEQYF
v_call: TRBV6-5
cdr3_length: 15
clone_size: once
d_call: TRBD2
j_call: TRBJ2-7